This T cell receptor beta chain derives from a study of glioma-infiltrating T cells after dendritic cell vaccination. TCRdb's table, derived via immunoSEQ multiplex PCR, lists solely in-frame clones and lacks some. Seen here are some 99,000 clones, 80% observed once, and the top ten hold approximately 5.4%. Germline V gene data show CDR1 as MNHNY and CDR2 as SVGAGI (reference sequence). This CDR3 is 16 amino acids long. V trimming: 2 bases; J trimming: 5 bases; junction bases outside the gene matches: 7. Time point denoted: after dendritic cell vaccination, including at tumor progression/relapse. This rearrangement joins TRBV6-6 to TRBJ2-3; 10 bases fit TRBD2. This receptor was taken from a human donor with glioblastoma. The source was blood, collected after dendritic cell vaccination. The CDR3 spells CASSYPSGSNKDTQYF. In nucleotides, the CDR3 is TGTGCCAGCAGTTACCCTAGCGGGAGTAATAAAGATACGCAGTATTTT.